The 11 T cell receptor beta chains below all came from one sample that was sequenced in a study of CD8 T cells in ankylosing spondylitis. TCRdb called the 5' RACE reads again in MiXCR, with one record for every CDR3 protein. The sample holds roughly 100,000 distinct CDR3 sequences, around 24% seen once. Sequenced material: synovial fluid, either unsorted or a sorted T cell fraction (not recorded which). The receptors come from a male donor with ankylosing spondylitis.

This clonotype was counted a few times. The chain carries TRBV12-3 or TRBV12-4 and TRBJ1-6; D remains ambiguous. Trimming shortened V by 6 bases and J by 6 bases, and 9 bases separated the two germline ends. The CDR3 length is 13 residues. The CDR3 sequence is CASSELGNSPLHF. The CDR3 DNA reads as TGTGCCAGCAGCGAGCTTGGTAATTCACCCCTCCACTTT.

The CDR3 nucleotides are TGTGCCAGCAGCGCGACGGTTGTGGCTAGCTTTGAGCAGTTCTTC. This codes for CASSATVVASFEQFF. The rearrangement links TRBV5-6 to TRBJ2-1; a possible D gene is TRBD2 (5 bases). Trimming left V 4 bases short and J 9 bases short, with 20 bases between. The length of the CDR3 is 15 residues. Germline CDR1 and CDR2: SGHDT and YYEEEE.

The J gene is TRBJ1-2, the V gene TRBV5-5; 7 nucleotides align to TRBD1. CDR1 and CDR2 (germline): SGHKS, YYEKEE (reference sequence). This CDR3 has 12 amino acids. The V segment lost 4 bases and the J segment 7 bases; nucleotides outside the gene matches: 4. CDR3 loop: CASSADRVGYTF. Written as DNA, the CDR3 is TGTGCCAGCAGCGCTGACAGGGTTGGCTACACCTTC.

On this clonotype itself: Germline is not matched at one junction end, which may reflect a read error. This chain connects TRBV5-1 to TRBJ1-5; tentative D call: TRBD1 (5 bases). Germline CDR1 reads SGHRS; CDR2 reads YFSETQ. The CDR3 covers 13 residues. The CDR3 nucleotides read TGCGCCAGCAGCTACGACAGTTATCAGCCCCACCATTTT. Translated: CASSYDSYQPHHF.

In its sample, this clonotype was seen many times. The V gene is TRBV7-8, the J gene TRBJ2-1; TRBD2 matches 11 bases. The CDR3 runs to 17 residues. Losses at the gene ends were 6 bases for V and 0 bases for J; bases not matched to a gene: 7. In germline, CDR1 is SGHVS, CDR2 FQNEAQ. The CDR3 sequence is CASRTRLAGTSYNEQFF. CDR3 bases: TGTGCCAGCAGGACCCGACTAGCGGGGACCTCCTACAATGAGCAGTTCTTC.

The V and J genes are TRBV19 and TRBJ1-5, with D perhaps matching TRBD1 (5 bases). The CDR3 spans 16 residues. Per germline, CDR1 LNHDA and CDR2 SQIVND (reference sequence). Trimming stripped 1 base from V and 6 bases from J, with 16 bases between. Here the CDR3 reads CASSIGVTRGGQPQHF. As DNA, the CDR3 is TGTGCCAGTAGTATAGGGGTCACTAGGGGCGGTCAGCCCCAGCATTTT.

The chain uses TRBV11-2 and TRBJ2-5; TRBD1 might be the D (5 bases). V was shortened by 5 bases and J by 1 base, with 20 bases between the two germline ends. The CDR3 consists of 17 residues. Germline V lookup: CDR1 SGHAT, CDR2 FQNNGV. The CDR3 DNA is TGTGCCAGCAGCCCACTAATGGGGCAGATAAGCCAAGAGACCCAGTACTTC. Protein sequence: CASSPLMGQISQETQYF.

Comment on this clonotype: An end of the junction does not agree with germline; a read error may underlie this. The gene calls are TRBV7-2 and TRBJ2-1; perhaps TRBD2 as D (6 bases). The length of the CDR3 is 13 residues. The germline V gene has CDR1 SGHTA and CDR2 FQGNSA. The CDR3 protein is CASSLATSGEQFF. In nucleotides, the CDR3 is TGTGCCAGCAGCCTAGCGACCTCAGGTGAGCAGTTCTTC.

This rearrangement joins TRBV29-1 to TRBJ1-4, with D perhaps matching TRBD1 (5 bases). V lost 7 bases and J 3 bases, leaving 15 bases between the germline ends. Germline V lookup: CDR1 SQVTM, CDR2 ANQGSEA. The CDR3 length is 14 residues. CDR3 nucleotide sequence: TGCAGCGCCAGGGATTCTAAGTCTAATGAAAAACTGTTTTTT. This sequence encodes CSARDSKSNEKLFF.

This clonotype was detected only a few times. This chain connects TRBV5-6 to TRBJ1-4; tentatively, D is TRBD1 (6 bases). V lost 3 bases and J 7 bases, leaving 16 bases between the germline ends. Germline CDR1 and CDR2: SGHDT and YYEEEE. The CDR3 spans 15 residues. CDR3 protein: CASSSTTGIREKLFF. DNA of the CDR3: TGTGCCAGCAGCTCGACGACAGGAATACGTGAAAAACTGTTTTTT.

V gene TRBV11-2 combines with J gene TRBJ2-2; unclear D gene. Germline assignment: CDR1 SGHAT and CDR2 FQNNGV. CDR3 length equals 11 residues. V was pared by 5 bases and J by 5 bases, with 3 bases between. For the CDR3, the DNA is TGTGCCAGCAGCCCTACCGGGGAGCTGTTTTTT. Translated, it gives CASSPTGELFF.